Included here is one T cell receptor (beta chain) sequence, with context. The antigen is not known. The data originate from a study of T-cell memory formation after mild COVID-19. Whole-study findings and limits: CD4+ clones that contracted lay mainly in CM and EM; CD8+ ones lay in EMRA.

The V gene's germline CDR1 is LGHNA and CDR2 YNFKEQ. Trimming took off 0 bases at V and 11 bases at J, with 16 bases between the two ends. CDR3 length equals 14 residues. TCRdb reanalysed the 5' RACE reads using MiXCR and keeps one entry per CDR3 protein. The table includes 450,000 to 700,000 distinct CDR3 sequences, approximately 19% detected once. The sequence came from an adult woman who had mild COVID-19 (a few samples of this study predate the infection). Cell type and time point are not known. The chain has TRBV4-2 and TRBJ1-2; no clear D. Source material: PBMCs or a T cell subset sorted from them (not recorded which). The CDR3 bases are TGTGCCAGCAGCCAAGACCCGGGTCCGGAGGAATACACCTTC. This sequence encodes CASSQDPGPEEYTF.